These 13 T cell receptor beta chains were all obtained from the same sample, sequenced in a study of stem cell transplantation in POMP-related autoinflammatory disease. Method: immunoSEQ multiplex PCR; TCRdb's copy keeps in-frame clones and lacks some. The sample records some 29,000 clones, about 90% being singletons. Sequenced material: CD4+ T cells from PBMCs, taken before stem cell transplantation. The receptors shown here come from a human donor with POMP-related autoinflammation and immune dysregulation (PRAID).

This chain connects TRBV9 to TRBJ2-5; 9 bases agree with TRBD1. Trimming cost V 0 bases and J 5 bases; bases outside gene matches: 8. CDR3 length: 16 amino acids. Germline CDR1 reads SGDLS; CDR2 reads YYNGEE. CDR3 sequence: CASSVGGTGIWETQYF. The CDR3 nucleotides are TGTGCCAGCAGCGTAGGGGGGACAGGGATTTGGGAGACCCAGTACTTC.

V is TRBV18 and J is TRBJ1-3; 8 nucleotides agree with TRBD1. J gave up 3 bases and V 2 bases, and 6 bases lay outside the gene matches. Germline V gene lookup returns CDR1 KGHSH and CDR2 LQKENI. The length of the CDR3 is 16 residues. Written as DNA, the CDR3 is TGTGCCAGCTCACCAACCCGAGACAGGGGTGGAAACACCATATATTTT. Translating it yields CASSPTRDRGGNTIYF.

The chain is built from TRBV19 and TRBJ2-3, with 7 bases lining up with TRBD2. V was clipped by 2 bases and J by 5 bases; unmatched bases: 16. The CDR3 has 18 amino acids. Germline-derived CDR1 and CDR2 are LNHDA and SQIVND (reference sequence). CDR3 DNA sequence: TGTGCCAGTAGTATACGGGTGCTCGAGCGGGAAATCAAAGATACGCAGTATTTT. It specifies CASSIRVLEREIKDTQYF.

This sequence joins TRBV2 and TRBJ1-1; D is uncertain. The germline CDR1 and CDR2 sequences are SNHLY and FYNNEI. The V gene lost 8 bases and the J gene lost 3 bases, with 4 bases spanning the gap. The CDR3 runs to 10 residues. CDR3 DNA sequence: TGTGCCAGCCGTTACACTGAAGCTTTCTTT. Translation: CASRYTEAFF.

V usage is TRBV28 and J usage is TRBJ2-6; no firm D call. The V gene's germline CDR1 is MDHEN and CDR2 SYDVKM. V lost 8 bases and J 2 bases, leaving 25 bases between the germline ends. CDR3 length: 19 amino acids. In DNA, the CDR3 is TGTGCCAGCGACAAGCAGTTTATCCGGAAGGGAACTGGGGCCAACGTCCTGACTTTC. Encoded protein: CASDKQFIRKGTGANVLTF.

V usage is TRBV5-1 and J usage is TRBJ2-7; 13 nucleotides align to TRBD2. In germline, CDR1 is SGHRS, CDR2 YFSETQ. The CDR3 loop spans 16 amino acids. Trimming removed 0 bases from V and 3 bases from J; junction bases left unmatched: 3. This CDR3 is CASSLEGLAGHYEQYF. The CDR3 DNA is TGCGCCAGCAGCTTGGAGGGACTAGCGGGACACTACGAGCAGTACTTC.

This rearrangement joins TRBV10-3 to TRBJ2-5, with TRBD2 matching over 10 bases. Germline CDR1 ENHRY, CDR2 SYGVKD. Trimming cost V 8 bases and J 3 bases; bases outside gene matches: 15. The length of the CDR3 is 17 residues. CDR3 amino acids: CAISPYSAGGPEETQYF. Written as DNA, the CDR3 is TGTGCCATCTCTCCGTACTCAGCGGGGGGGCCGGAAGAGACCCAGTACTTC.

The V gene is TRBV4-1, the J gene TRBJ2-3; TRBD1 matches 8 bases. This CDR3 is built from 17 residues. V trimming: 1 base; J trimming: 2 bases; junction bases outside the gene matches: 8. Germline V gene sequence: CDR1 MGHRA, CDR2 YSYEKL. The DNA for the CDR3 is TGCGCCAGCAGCCAAGGCGCGCCGGGACAGGCCACAGATACGCAGTATTTT. This encodes CASSQGAPGQATDTQYF.

The V gene is TRBV2, the J gene TRBJ2-5; possible D gene TRBD1, 5 bases. V was pared by 4 bases and J by 2 bases, with 11 bases between. The CDR3 runs to 14 residues. Germline values: CDR1 SNHLY, CDR2 FYNNEI. The CDR3 region is CASSAGNPQETQYF. The CDR3 DNA reads TGTGCCAGCAGTGCAGGGAACCCACAAGAGACCCAGTACTTC. The full variable domain, in which reference TRBV2 and TRBJ2-5 provide the parts outside the CDR3, is EPEVTQTPSHQVTQMGQEVILRCVPISNHLYFYWYRQILGQKVEFLVSFYNNEISEKSEIFDDQFSVERPDGSNFTLKIRSTKLEDSAMYFCASSAGNPQETQYFGPGTRLLVL.

The chain recombines TRBV7-9 with TRBJ2-7, with no clear D. Trimming took 5 bases from V and 2 from J, leaving 16 bases between them. Germline-derived CDR1 and CDR2 are SEHNR and FQNEAQ (reference sequence). The CDR3 spans 15 residues. This CDR3 reads CASSPGSWSTYEQYF. CDR3 sequence (DNA): TGTGCCAGCAGCCCAGGAAGCTGGTCCACCTACGAGCAGTACTTC.

This clone was seen only once. The chain employs TRBV18 and TRBJ2-1; tentatively, D is TRBD2 (5 bases). Germline CDR1 is KGHSH and CDR2 is LQKENI. V lost 0 bases to trimming and J lost 8 bases, with 11 bases between them. The CDR3 spans 14 residues. The CDR3 DNA follows: TGTGCCAGCTCACCACCCACTAGTCCTTATGAGCAGTTCTTC. As protein: CASSPPTSPYEQFF.

This clone has just a few counts. The chain carries TRBV11-2 and TRBJ1-3; D call uncertain. Trimming removed 0 bases from V and 2 bases from J, with 5 bases in between. Germline CDR1 is SGHAT and CDR2 is FQNNGV. The length of the CDR3 is 14 residues. Here the CDR3 DNA reads TGTGCCAGCAGCTTAGATTATCCTGGAAACACCATATATTTT. This gives the protein CASSLDYPGNTIYF.

The V and J genes are TRBV12-5 and TRBJ2-2; D unresolved. Germline CDR1 LGHNT, CDR2 FRNRAP. CDR3 length equals 14 residues. The V end lost 0 bases, the J end lost 10 bases, and 12 bases lay between the germline ends. CDR3 amino acids: CASGLVICPPELFF. The CDR3 region has the DNA TGTGCTAGTGGTTTGGTGATCTGCCCTCCGGAGCTGTTTTTT.